This TCR beta chain was recorded in a study of T cell responses to AZD1222 COVID-19 vaccine. Study outcomes and limitations: The repertoires were collected only after the peak T cell response. After two AZD1222 doses, spike-specific TCR breadth and depth rose versus day 0. Only a handful of AZD1222 recipients, more than 5 in all, had baseline seropositivity.

In this sample, this clone turned up a few times. Its target is unknown. Trimming shortened V by 0 bases and J by 1 base, and 7 bases separated the two germline ends. CDR1 and CDR2 (germline): SGDLS, YYNGEE. The CDR3 has 14 amino acids. Clones were sequenced by immunoSEQ multiplex PCR, and TCRdb holds only the in-frame ones, with some missing. The sample lists about 40,000 clones, over 70% occurring once. The TCR comes from an adult who received the AZD1222 COVID-19 vaccine. The chain recombines TRBV9 with TRBJ1-1, with D uncertain. The sequencing used peripheral blood, collected 28 days after the second AZD1222 dose. Here the CDR3 reads CASSVAGRNTEAFF. DNA for the CDR3: TGTGCCAGCAGCGTAGCCGGGAGGAACACTGAAGCTTTCTTT.